The present entry profiles one TCR beta chain with its context. Its antigen is unknown. Genomic DNA provided the template from which TCR beta VDJ and CDR3 profiles were obtained. Via MiXCR, TCRdb re-called the reads, giving one row per CDR3 protein. The table shows over 150,000 distinct CDR3 sequences, with around 50% occurring only once. These data belong to a study of CD8+CD57+ T cells in acquired aplastic anemia. Study results and caveats: CD8+ Simpson's diversity showed no significant patient-control difference.

Per the germline V gene, CDR1 is MNHEY and CDR2 is SVGEGT. The ends were cut back, 6 bases at V and 4 bases at J, with 14 bases in the middle. The CDR3 contains 14 residues. Sequenced patients had shown CD8+CD57+ cell expansion by flow cytometry. The sequenced sample consisted of sorted CD4+, CD8+, or CD8+CD57+ T cells (not recorded which) from PBMCs. The chain is built from TRBV6-2 or TRBV6-3 and TRBJ2-3, with D perhaps TRBD1 (6 bases). This TCR was recovered from a human donor with aplastic anemia. CDR3 DNA sequence: TGTGCCAGCAGGGTCCCTAGGGGGTCAGATACGCAGTATTTT. This translates into CASRVPRGSDTQYF.